These 16 T cell receptor beta chains share one sample of origin, sequenced in a study of CD8 T cells in Susac syndrome. Reverse transcription of 0.5 to 1 ug RNA was carried out with random hexamers. TCRdb redid the calling of the immunoSEQ multiplex PCR reads with MiXCR, one entry per CDR3 protein. The sample shows some 160,000 distinct CDR3 sequences, 95% of them seen only once. The source material was CD4+ T cells from PBMCs. Every receptor here comes from a human donor with Susac syndrome.

In nucleotides, the CDR3 is TGTGCCACTCAGCCGGGGGGCTCGTACGAGCAGTACTTC. This translates into CATQPGGSYEQYF. The chain couples TRBV7-2 to TRBJ2-7; D may be TRBD2 (7 bases). CDR1 and CDR2 from the germline V gene are SGHTA and FQGNSA. Trimming cost V 10 bases and J 4 bases, with 17 bases left between them. This CDR3 spans 13 amino acids. Supplemented by reference TRBV7-2 and TRBJ2-7, the full variable domain reads GAGVSQSPSNKVTEKGKDVELRCDPISGHTALYWYRQSLGQGLEFLIYFQGNSAPDKSGLPSDRFSAERTGGSVSTLTIQRTQQEDSAVYLCATQPGGSYEQYFGPGTRLTVT.

This clonotype occurred once. The chain uses TRBV7-9 and TRBJ2-3; D is perhaps TRBD1 (6 bases). The V end lost 8 bases, the J end lost 2 bases, and 14 bases lay between the germline ends. The V gene's germline CDR1 is SEHNR and CDR2 FQNEAQ (reference sequence). The CDR3 sequence is 14 residues long. The DNA of the CDR3 is TGTGCCAGCGCCTCCTTGGGGGCCACAGATACGCAGTATTTT. Its protein product is CASASLGATDTQYF.

The V call is TRBV7-9, the J call TRBJ2-7; 14 nucleotides line up with TRBD2. This CDR3 is built from 14 residues. Losses at the gene ends were 5 bases for V and 6 bases for J; bases not matched to a gene: 3. In germline, CDR1 is SEHNR, CDR2 FQNEAQ (reference sequence). CDR3 residues: CASSPGLAGVEQYF. CDR3 DNA: TGTGCCAGCAGCCCGGGACTAGCGGGAGTCGAGCAGTACTTC.

This chain joins TRBV7-2 and TRBJ2-5; maybe TRBD2 (6 bases). The V and J ends lost 5 bases and 4 bases respectively, with 17 bases between them. Looked up from germline, CDR1 is SGHTA and CDR2 is FQGNSA. This CDR3 contains 15 residues. CDR3 loop: CASSKGGAGGETQYF. The DNA for the CDR3 is TGTGCCAGCAGCAAGGGCGGGGCGGGCGGAGAGACCCAGTACTTC.

The V and J genes are TRBV20-1 and TRBJ1-2; perhaps TRBD1 as D (5 bases). CDR3 length: 14 residues. The germline gives CDR1 DFQATT, CDR2 SNEGSKA (reference sequence). V lost 4 bases and J lost 0, with 12 bases in between. CDR3 in DNA: TGCAGTGCTACCCCCGGGACGGCTAACTATGGCTACACCTTC. Translated, it gives CSATPGTANYGYTF.

The chain joins TRBV20-1 to TRBJ2-5; D remains ambiguous. Germline CDR1 and CDR2: DFQATT and SNEGSKA (reference sequence). This CDR3 has 15 amino acids. V was trimmed by 3 bases and J by 6 bases, leaving 20 bases between them. CDR3 sequence (DNA): TGCAGTGCTAGGGGTGACTCGGCGCAGCTAAAGACCCAGTACTTC. Its translation is CSARGDSAQLKTQYF.

The V and J genes are TRBV12-3 or TRBV12-4 and TRBJ1-2, with 12 bases aligning to TRBD1. The CDR3 length is 13 residues. Germline trimming cut 6 bases from V and 8 bases from J; bases unmatched to any gene: 4. The CDR3 loop is CASRGDRGLGYTF. CDR3 coding DNA: TGTGCCAGCAGGGGGGACAGGGGGCTCGGCTACACCTTC.

The genes are TRBV14 and TRBJ2-3; 9 positions agree with TRBD2. CDR3 size: 16 residues. Germline CDR1 SGHDN, CDR2 FVKESK. V was clipped by 3 bases and J by 2 bases; unmatched bases: 6. The CDR3 DNA sequence: TGTGCCAGCAGCCAGCTAGCGGGGCACAACACAGATACGCAGTATTTT. The encoded protein is CASSQLAGHNTDTQYF. Combining the CDR3 with reference TRBV14 and TRBJ2-3 gives the whole variable domain EAGVTQFPSHSVIEKGQTVTLRCDPISGHDNLYWYRRVMGKEIKFLLHFVKESKQDESGMPNNRFLAERTGGTYSTLKVQPAELEDSGVYFCASSQLAGHNTDTQYFGPGTRLTVL.

The chain couples TRBV3-1 to TRBJ2-7; D not certain. The CDR3 covers 13 residues. CDR1 and CDR2 (germline): LGHDT, YNNKEL (reference sequence). The V end lost 0 bases, the J end lost 5 bases, and 8 bases lay between the germline ends. The CDR3 protein is CASSQDVQHEQYF. The DNA of the CDR3 is TGTGCCAGCAGCCAAGATGTACAGCACGAGCAGTACTTC.

The genes are TRBV3-1 and TRBJ1-2; D ambiguous. V was pared by 5 bases and J by 8 bases, with 18 bases between. Germline V gives CDR1 LGHDT, CDR2 YNNKEL (reference sequence). The CDR3 sequence is 14 residues long. The CDR3 DNA is TGTGCCAGCAGCACCGGGAGCCTCGAAATGGGCTACACCTTC. It is translated as CASSTGSLEMGYTF.

Written as DNA, the CDR3 is TGTGCCAGCAGGAAGGGGACTTTTTACGAGCAGTACTTC. It yields the protein CASRKGTFYEQYF. The rearrangement links TRBV2 to TRBJ2-7, with D possibly being TRBD2 (6 bases). Germline CDR1 SNHLY, CDR2 FYNNEI. V was clipped by 6 bases and J by 4 bases, with 13 bases between them. This CDR3 spans 13 amino acids.

V and J are TRBV20-1 and TRBJ2-1, with TRBD2 matching 10 bases. Germline CDR1 and CDR2: DFQATT and SNEGSKA (reference sequence). This CDR3 comprises 14 residues. Trimming cost V 6 bases and J 8 bases; bases outside gene matches: 10. In DNA, the CDR3 is TGCAGTGCCGCTAGCGGGAGCAGGGCCCATGAGCAGTTCTTC. This gives the protein CSAASGSRAHEQFF.

The chain has TRBV12-3 or TRBV12-4 and TRBJ2-7, with TRBD1 matching 8 bases. The CDR3 is made up of 12 amino acids. J lost 6 bases, V lost 7 bases, and 5 bases had no gene match. The CDR3 spells CASNPDRGEQYF. The CDR3 DNA is TGTGCCAGCAACCCTGACAGGGGCGAGCAGTACTTC.

The gene calls are TRBV4-1 and TRBJ1-5; 7 nucleotides align to TRBD1. The CDR3 has 14 amino acids. With 0 bases clipped from V and 7 bases from J, the junction kept 3 bases outside the gene matches. CDR1 and CDR2 from the germline V gene are MGHRA and YSYEKL. The CDR3 DNA sequence: TGCGCCAGCAGCCAAGATCAGGGGGTCCAGCCCCAGCATTTT. The encoded protein is CASSQDQGVQPQHF.

This chain joins TRBV20-1 and TRBJ2-5; D may be TRBD2 (5 bases). Between the trimmed V and J ends, which lost 5 bases and 5 bases, there was a span of 12 bases. Looked up from germline, CDR1 is DFQATT and CDR2 is SNEGSKA (reference sequence). CDR3 length equals 12 residues. The CDR3 sequence: CSAPRGSETQYF. CDR3 in DNA: TGCAGTGCTCCCCGGGGTTCCGAGACCCAGTACTTC.

The genes are TRBV20-1 and TRBJ1-5, with unresolved D. Trimming removed 8 bases from V and 4 bases from J, with 12 bases in between. This CDR3 has 12 amino acids. Germline V gene sequence: CDR1 DFQATT, CDR2 SNEGSKA (reference sequence). The CDR3 DNA reads as TGCAGTTACACCTCGGCGAATCAGCCCCAGCATTTT. This sequence encodes CSYTSANQPQHF.